This TCR beta chain is drawn from a study of blood T cell repertoires in COVID-19. Across the whole study: Acute and convalescent COVID-19 samples came from the United States, Italy and Spain. The analysed material was cDNA or gDNA that came from T cells, B-cell-depleted T cells, or PBMCs.

The germline V gene has CDR1 SGHNT and CDR2 YYREEE (reference sequence). The CDR3 is 13 residues long. Trimming removed 4 bases at V and 8 bases at J, with 10 bases between. As originally analysed: From reference gene primer amplification, estimates of nucleated cell counts were derived. Profiled with immunoSEQ multiplex PCR; TCRdb holds only in-frame clones, not every one. Clone size and V and J calls were adopted from that table, with D and trimming inferred from the DNA. The data show under 300,000 clones, around four fifths seen once. This sequence joins TRBV5-4 and TRBJ1-6, with a possible D match to TRBD1 (6 bases). Sample: peripheral blood. The origin of this receptor is a man aged 30 to 39 who had recovered from COVID-19. CDR3 nucleotide sequence: TGTGCCAGCAGCCAGGACAGCTATTCACCCCTCCACTTT. Encoded protein: CASSQDSYSPLHF.